The 32 T cell receptor beta chains given below trace back to one sample, sequenced in a study of T cell repertoires in cytomegalovirus infection (dated 2019 in TCRdb). TCRdb records Illumina HiSeq 1500 as the sequencer. TCRdb reworked the public reads: Q25 trimming with fastp, MiXCR clone assembly, productive beta chains retained. Each CDR3 protein gets just one entry, which takes the most common genes and DNA from the rows behind it. A total of hundreds of thousands of distinct CDR3 sequences appear in this sample, approximately 10% of them only once. The ten largest clonotypes hold approximately 2.4% of the sample. The specimen was PBMCs. All receptors come from a human donor in good health (CMV status not recorded). Some clones in this sample may be carry-over from other donors' samples.

In this sample, this clonotype turned up many times. The chain combines TRBV27 with TRBJ2-5; a weak D match, TRBD1 (5 bases). The V end lost 4 bases, the J end lost 2 bases, and 11 bases lay between the germline ends. This CDR3 has 14 residues. Germline loops: CDR1 MNHEY, CDR2 SMNVEV (reference sequence). CDR3 nucleotide sequence: TGTGCCAGCAGTTACGTGGGGCGGCAAGAGACCCAGTACTTC. Its translation is CASSYVGRQETQYF.

The sample holds many counts of this clonotype. The rearrangement links TRBV20-1 to TRBJ2-5; maybe TRBD2 (5 bases). V was trimmed by 6 bases and J by 1 base, leaving 12 bases between them. The germline V gene encodes CDR1 DFQATT and CDR2 SNEGSKA (reference sequence). The CDR3 runs 13 residues. The DNA of the CDR3 is TGCAGTGCCATGGACTGGACCCAAGAGACCCAGTACTTC. This translates into CSAMDWTQETQYF.

The table lists this clonotype with many counts. The gene calls are TRBV7-2 and TRBJ2-5; D unresolved. There are 13 residues in the CDR3. V dropped 1 base and J dropped 4 bases, with 7 bases sitting between them. The germline V gene encodes CDR1 SGHTA and CDR2 FQGNSA. CDR3 sequence reads: CASSLVARETQYF. The CDR3 nucleotides are TGTGCCAGCAGCTTAGTGGCGAGAGAGACCCAGTACTTC.

This clonotype was recorded at least ten times. The V and J genes are TRBV20-1 and TRBJ2-1; 14 bases fit TRBD2. This CDR3 is built from 16 residues. Per the germline V gene, CDR1 is DFQATT and CDR2 is SNEGSKA (reference sequence). The V and J ends lost 6 bases and 4 bases, in that order; junction bases with no gene match: 8. As DNA, the CDR3 is TGCAGTGCAATGGGACTAGCGGGGGCCTATTACAATGAGCAGTTCTTC. Translating it yields CSAMGLAGAYYNEQFF.

This clonotype was seen more than once but under ten times. This chain links TRBV29-1 with TRBJ1-2; 7 bases are a match to TRBD1. Germline-derived CDR1 and CDR2 are SQVTM and ANQGSEA. This CDR3 comprises 13 residues. J was trimmed by 5 bases and V by 6 bases; bases with no gene match: 9. The CDR3 region has the DNA TGCAGCGTGACAGGGAACCACGTATATGGCTACACCTTC. It encodes CSVTGNHVYGYTF.

There are many counts of this clonotype. The genes are TRBV20-1 and TRBJ1-2; D is unresolved. Trimming took 3 bases from V and 3 from J, leaving 20 bases between them. Germline V gene sequence: CDR1 DFQATT, CDR2 SNEGSKA (reference sequence). This CDR3 has 16 amino acids. CDR3 sequence reads: CSARTDSVEEYYGYTF. The DNA for the CDR3 is TGCAGTGCTAGGACTGATTCTGTGGAGGAGTACTATGGCTACACCTTC.

This clonotype was recorded many times. This sequence joins TRBV7-3 and TRBJ2-1; TRBD2 agrees at 13 bases. This CDR3 has 17 amino acids. The V gene's germline CDR1 is SGHTA and CDR2 FQGTGA. Trimming at V came to 2 bases and at J to 7 bases, leaving 8 bases not matched to a gene. The CDR3 region is CASSLSPTSGGQNEQFF. The CDR3 region has the DNA TGTGCCAGCAGCTTATCGCCGACTAGCGGGGGGCAGAATGAGCAGTTCTTC.

This clonotype was seen ten or more times. J is TRBJ1-1 and V is TRBV29-1; no clear D gene. V was shortened by 7 bases and J by 5 bases, with 11 bases between the two germline ends. Germline V gene data show CDR1 as SQVTM and CDR2 as ANQGSEA. The CDR3 sequence is 11 residues long. CDR3 region: CSAASGTEAFF. The CDR3 DNA sequence: TGCAGCGCCGCTTCGGGGACTGAAGCTTTCTTT. Complete variable domain (other parts from reference TRBV29-1 and TRBJ1-1): SAVISQKPSRDICQRGTSLTIQCQVDSQVTMMFWYRQQPGQSLTLIATANQGSEATYESGFVIDKFPISRPNLTFSTLTVSNMSPEDSSIYLCSAASGTEAFFGQGTRLTVV.

This clonotype was detected many times. The chain couples TRBV7-9 to TRBJ1-1; D unresolved. Germline-derived CDR1 and CDR2 are SEHNR and FQNEAQ (reference sequence). The CDR3 has 13 amino acids. V lost 1 base to trimming and J lost 4 bases, with 7 bases between them. Here the CDR3 DNA reads TGTGCCAGCAGCTTAGTAGGGCTCACTGAAGCTTTCTTT. Encoded protein: CASSLVGLTEAFF.

Only a few counts were recorded for this clonotype. CDR3 sequence reads: CASSLAQGADTEAFF. The CDR3, as DNA: TGTGCCAGCAGCTTAGCACAGGGGGCTGACACTGAAGCTTTCTTT. The chain recombines TRBV7-2 with TRBJ1-1; TRBD1 matches 9 bases. The CDR3 totals 15 residues. The trim removed 0 bases at V and 3 bases at J, leaving 2 bases unmatched. The germline CDR1 and CDR2 sequences are SGHTA and FQGNSA. The full variable domain, completed using reference TRBV7-2 and TRBJ1-1, is GAGVSQSPSNKVTEKGKDVELRCDPISGHTALYWYRQSLGQGLEFLIYFQGNSAPDKSGLPSDRFSAERTGGSVSTLTIQRTQQEDSAVYLCASSLAQGADTEAFFGQGTRLTVV.

This clonotype was seen many times. The chain carries TRBV10-3 and TRBJ1-2; 7 bases fit TRBD1. Losses at the gene ends were 9 bases for V and 4 bases for J; bases not matched to a gene: 17. Germline V gene lookup returns CDR1 ENHRY and CDR2 SYGVKD. The CDR3 consists of 16 residues. Here the CDR3 DNA reads TGTGCCATGAACGGGACAGCCTCCTCGGCTCTCTATGGCTACACCTTC. It is translated as CAMNGTASSALYGYTF.

The table lists this clonotype with a few counts. The V and J genes are TRBV18 and TRBJ2-5; TRBD1 aligns across 8 bases. Trimming at V came to 2 bases and at J to 4 bases, leaving 0 bases not matched to a gene. Germline V gene sequence: CDR1 KGHSH, CDR2 LQKENI. This CDR3 region has 13 residues. Here the CDR3 reads CASSPGTGETQYF. The CDR3 DNA sequence: TGTGCCAGCTCACCAGGGACAGGAGAGACCCAGTACTTC.

This clonotype has a handful of counts. CDR3 loop: CASRDGAGRDTQYF. The CDR3 DNA reads as TGTGCCAGTAGGGACGGAGCGGGGAGAGATACGCAGTATTTT. The chain employs TRBV19 and TRBJ2-3, with 7 positions matching TRBD2. The ends lost 6 bases at V and 5 bases at J; junction bases unmatched: 8. This CDR3 comprises 14 residues. From germline, CDR1 is LNHDA and CDR2 SQIVND (reference sequence).

This chain connects TRBV20-1 to TRBJ2-1, with D perhaps TRBD2 (7 bases). The CDR3 sequence is 16 residues long. The germline gives CDR1 DFQATT, CDR2 SNEGSKA (reference sequence). The V end was cut by 7 bases, the J end by 4 bases, with 23 bases between. The CDR3 nucleotides read TGCAGTGAAGGTGGCGGGGGCGGGGGATCATACAATGAGCAGTTCTTC. Its protein product is CSEGGGGGGSYNEQFF.

The chain uses TRBV2 and TRBJ2-7; D is possibly TRBD1 or TRBD2 (5 bases each). Germline V gene data show CDR1 as SNHLY and CDR2 as FYNNEI. This CDR3 spans 16 amino acids. V lost 5 bases to trimming and J lost 2 bases, with 19 bases between them. The CDR3 reads CASSRYAGTTAYEQYF. The CDR3 DNA follows: TGTGCCAGCAGTCGGTACGCCGGGACGACAGCCTACGAGCAGTACTTC. Looking up the rest from reference TRBV2 and TRBJ2-7 gives the full variable domain: EPEVTQTPSHQVTQMGQEVILRCVPISNHLYFYWYRQILGQKVEFLVSFYNNEISEKSEIFDDQFSVERPDGSNFTLKIRSTKLEDSAMYFCASSRYAGTTAYEQYFGPGTRLTVT.

V is TRBV2 and J is TRBJ2-6, with TRBD1 as a possible D gene (5 bases). CDR1 SNHLY and CDR2 FYNNEI come from the germline V gene. Trimming pared 7 bases from V and 1 base from J, leaving 8 bases between. This CDR3 is built from 14 residues. The CDR3 DNA reads TGTGCCAGCAACCAGGGTTCTGGGGCCAACGTCCTGACTTTC. This translates into CASNQGSGANVLTF.

This clonotype was counted many times. V usage is TRBV19 and J usage is TRBJ1-5; the D gene is possibly TRBD1 (6 bases). V lost 6 bases to trimming and J lost 4 bases, with 19 bases between them. This CDR3 region has 16 residues. From germline, CDR1 is LNHDA and CDR2 SQIVND (reference sequence). This CDR3 is CASSPRPGGPNQPQHF. Here the CDR3 DNA reads TGTGCCAGTAGCCCCAGGCCGGGGGGCCCAAATCAGCCCCAGCATTTT.

With regard to this clonotype: A junction end diverges from the germline sequence, so it may reflect a read error. The chain is built from TRBV20-1 and TRBJ1-2, with 9 bases lining up with TRBD1. The CDR3 is 14 residues long. Germline V gives CDR1 DFQATT, CDR2 SNEGSKA (reference sequence). The CDR3 DNA reads as TGCAGGGCTAGAGGGGACAGGGCCTTCTATGGCTACACCTTC. Translated: CRARGDRAFYGYTF.

This clonotype was recorded many times. The rearrangement joins TRBV4-3 to TRBJ2-1, with D unclear. With 1 base removed from V and 4 bases from J, the gap between germline ends came to 8 bases. CDR1 LGHNA and CDR2 YSLEER come from the germline V gene. The CDR3 has 14 amino acids. The chain's CDR3 is CASSQAPGYNEQFF. The CDR3 DNA reads TGCGCCAGCAGCCAAGCTCCCGGGTACAATGAGCAGTTCTTC.

The chain uses TRBV6-5 and TRBJ2-3; D unresolved. There are 13 residues in the CDR3. The V gene lost 0 bases and the J gene lost 10 bases, with 11 bases spanning the gap. Germline lookup yields CDR1 MNHEY and CDR2 SVGAGI. The CDR3 spells CASSYSASLAQYF. The CDR3, as DNA: TGTGCCAGCAGTTACTCGGCGAGTTTGGCGCAGTATTTT.

This clonotype was detected many times. The gene calls are TRBV28 and TRBJ2-6; D may be TRBD2 (7 bases). This CDR3 contains 16 residues. In germline, CDR1 is MDHEN, CDR2 SYDVKM. V lost 5 bases to trimming and J lost 2 bases, with 13 bases between them. The DNA of the CDR3 is TGTGCCAGCAGTCTCGGGGGGCTCCCTGGGGCCAACGTCCTGACTTTC. Its translation: CASSLGGLPGANVLTF.

This clonotype has ten or more counts. The gene calls are TRBV7-6 and TRBJ2-2; 8 positions match TRBD2. This CDR3 region has 17 residues. Germline V gives CDR1 SGHVS, CDR2 FNYEAQ. J gave up 6 bases and V 1 base, and 10 bases lay outside the gene matches. CDR3 in amino acids: CASSLGRGGPMAGELFF. CDR3 DNA: TGTGCCAGCAGCTTAGGTCGGGGGGGACCAATGGCCGGGGAGCTGTTTTTT.

This clonotype came up many times. The V gene is TRBV6-1, the J gene TRBJ1-1; a weak D match, TRBD1 (6 bases). Germline V gives CDR1 MNHNS, CDR2 SASEGT. Trimming pared 4 bases from V and 7 bases from J, leaving 13 bases between. The CDR3 spans 13 residues. The DNA of the CDR3 is TGTGCCAGCAGTGTCACAGGGAAGGATGAAGCTTTCTTT. As protein: CASSVTGKDEAFF.

Concerning this clonotype itself: A much larger clone lies a single base off, so this may be a read error. This sequence joins TRBV7-6 and TRBJ2-3, with D possibly being TRBD1 or TRBD2 (7 bases each). This CDR3 comprises 16 residues. Germline CDR1 and CDR2: SGHVS and FNYEAQ. CDR3 sequence reads: CTSSSRGGTTTDTQYF. The CDR3 nucleotides read TGTACCAGCAGCAGCAGGGGGGGTACCACCACAGATACGCAGTATTTT.

This clonotype was found many times. The V gene is TRBV7-2, the J gene TRBJ2-7; perhaps TRBD1 as D (5 bases). The length of the CDR3 is 17 residues. The ends were cut back, 1 base at V and 1 base at J, with 17 bases in the middle. CDR1 is SGHTA, CDR2 FQGNSA, per germline. CDR3 sequence: CASSLVATQGVSYEQYF. The CDR3 DNA reads TGTGCCAGCAGCTTAGTGGCGACGCAAGGGGTTTCCTACGAGCAGTACTTC.

In this sample, this clonotype turned up a few times. This rearrangement joins TRBV29-1 to TRBJ2-1; D is possibly TRBD1 (5 bases). Trimming took 6 bases from V and 1 from J, leaving 19 bases between them. CDR3 length: 16 residues. Germline CDR1 is SQVTM and CDR2 is ANQGSEA. CDR3 region: CSVIPGHSLSYNEQFF. Written as DNA, the CDR3 is TGCAGCGTCATCCCAGGACACTCTCTATCCTACAATGAGCAGTTCTTC.

This clonotype occurred a few times. The CDR3 DNA follows: TGTGCCAGTAGTCCGGACCAGGGGAACTATGGCTACACCTTC. Amino acids: CASSPDQGNYGYTF. This rearrangement joins TRBV19 to TRBJ1-2, with TRBD1 as a possible D gene (6 bases). V gave up 5 bases and J gave up 2 bases, with 12 bases separating them. The CDR3 runs 14 residues. Germline assignment: CDR1 LNHDA and CDR2 SQIVND (reference sequence).

There are a few counts of this clonotype. An end of the junction does not agree with germline; a read error may underlie this. This chain connects TRBV7-7 to TRBJ2-1; TRBD1 matches at 9 bases. The V gene's germline CDR1 is SSHAT and CDR2 FNYEAQ (reference sequence). The CDR3 consists of 13 residues. CDR3 bases: TGTGCTAGCAGTTCACAGGGGGCGGGAGAGCAGTTCTTC. Translated, it gives CASSSQGAGEQFF.

The genes are TRBV9 and TRBJ2-1; the D gene is possibly TRBD1 (8 bases). Germline assignment: CDR1 SGDLS and CDR2 YYNGEE. Trimming stripped 3 bases from V and 3 bases from J, with 13 bases between. The CDR3 is made up of 15 amino acids. In nucleotides, the CDR3 is TGTGCCAGCAGCGCGGGAGGACAGGGCTACAATGAGCAGTTCTTC. It codes for CASSAGGQGYNEQFF.

The table lists this clonotype with a few counts. This chain joins TRBV6-2 or TRBV6-3 and TRBJ2-2; possible D gene TRBD1, 6 bases. The length of the CDR3 is 16 residues. Trimming pared 10 bases from V and 1 base from J, leaving 19 bases between. Per the germline V gene, CDR1 is MNHEY and CDR2 is SVGEGT. CDR3: CATTSAQGLNTGELFF. CDR3 coding DNA: TGTGCCACCACTTCCGCCCAGGGGCTGAACACCGGGGAGCTGTTTTTT.

The sample holds many counts of this clonotype. The chain uses TRBV2 and TRBJ1-2; no firm D call. V lost 6 bases, J lost 8 bases, and 10 bases lay in between. Germline loops: CDR1 SNHLY, CDR2 FYNNEI. This CDR3 is built from 11 residues. CDR3 sequence reads: CASRDPGGYTF. The DNA of the CDR3 is TGTGCCAGCAGAGACCCGGGCGGCTACACCTTC.

This clonotype was detected ten times or more. The gene calls are TRBV20-1 and TRBJ2-7; possibly TRBD1 for D (5 bases). The length of the CDR3 is 13 residues. V was cut by 2 bases and J by 0 bases, with 8 bases left in between. Per germline, CDR1 DFQATT and CDR2 SNEGSKA (reference sequence). CDR3 amino acids: CSARSTVSYEQYV. The CDR3 DNA follows: TGCAGTGCTAGATCGACAGTCTCCTACGAGCAGTACGTC.